This TCR beta chain is from a study of blood T cell repertoires in COVID-19. As for the study in general: COVID-19 samples collected from the United States, Italy and Spain covered acute and convalescent phases. PBMCs, B-cell-depleted T cells, or T cells were the source of the cDNA or gDNA that made up the material.

Germline CDR1 and CDR2: LGHNT and FRNRAP. CDR3 length: 16 amino acids. J lost 6 bases, V lost 2 bases, and 11 bases had no gene match. In the original processing: From reference gene primer amplification, estimates of nucleated cell counts were derived. Clones were sequenced by immunoSEQ multiplex PCR, and TCRdb holds only the in-frame ones, with some missing. For V, J and clone size, that table is used; D and trimming come from the DNA. This table holds roughly 230,000 clones, 80% to 85% found once. Specimen: peripheral blood. V and J are TRBV12-5 and TRBJ1-2; 8 positions match TRBD1. The TCR sequence derives from a man aged 35-49 years with acute or convalescent COVID-19. CDR3 residues: CASGLPYQPTGDGYTF. CDR3 bases: TGTGCTAGTGGTTTGCCATACCAACCGACAGGGGATGGCTACACCTTC.